The clone carrying this TCR beta chain was observed at least ten times. The TCR beta CDR3 regions underwent amplification using RNA transcripts as the source. The TCR CDR3 was amplified in a first-round RT-PCR using the HTBI primer set. TCRdb re-called the multiplex PCR reads through MiXCR, storing one row per CDR3 protein. The repertoire consists of roughly 640,000 distinct CDR3 sequences, with more than 15% occurring once and the leading ten covering under 3.5%. This sample is drawn from a study of T cells in Graves' hyperthyroidism and ophthalmopathy. V lost 2 bases to trimming and J lost 0 bases; unmatched junction nucleotides: 4. CDR1 and CDR2 from the germline V gene are KGHSH and LQKENI. CDR3 length equals 16 residues.

This TCR was sampled from a middle-aged woman with Graves' ophthalmopathy. The gene calls are TRBV18 and TRBJ2-1; 7 nucleotides line up with TRBD2. The specimen sequenced was blood. The CDR3 bases are TGTGCCAGCTCACCAGGGGGGGAACCCTCCTACAATGAGCAGTTCTTC. The encoded protein is CASSPGGEPSYNEQFF. Filled out from reference TRBV18 and TRBJ2-1, the complete variable domain reads NAGVMQNPRHLVRRRGQEARLRCSPMKGHSHVYWYRQLPEEGLKFMVYLQKENIIDESGMPKERFSAEFPKEGPSILRIQQVVRGDSAAYFCASSPGGEPSYNEQFFGPGTRLTVL.